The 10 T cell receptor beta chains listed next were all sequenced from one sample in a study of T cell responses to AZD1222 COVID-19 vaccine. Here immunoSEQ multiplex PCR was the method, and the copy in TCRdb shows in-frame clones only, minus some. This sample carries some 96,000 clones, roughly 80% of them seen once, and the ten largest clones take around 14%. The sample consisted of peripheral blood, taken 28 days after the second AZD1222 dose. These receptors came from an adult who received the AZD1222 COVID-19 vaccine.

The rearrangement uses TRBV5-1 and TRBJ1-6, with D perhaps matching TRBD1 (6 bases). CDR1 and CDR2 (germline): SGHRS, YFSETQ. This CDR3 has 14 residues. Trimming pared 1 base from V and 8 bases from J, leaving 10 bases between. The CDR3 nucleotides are TGCGCCAGCAGCTTGTCGGGGGGCGATTCACCCCTCCACTTT. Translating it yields CASSLSGGDSPLHF. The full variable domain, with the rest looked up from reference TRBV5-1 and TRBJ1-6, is KAGVTQTPRYLIKTRGQQVTLSCSPISGHRSVSWYQQTPGQGLQFLFEYFSETQRNKGNFPGRFSGRQFSNSRSEMNVSTLELGDSALYLCASSLSGGDSPLHFGNGTRLTVT.

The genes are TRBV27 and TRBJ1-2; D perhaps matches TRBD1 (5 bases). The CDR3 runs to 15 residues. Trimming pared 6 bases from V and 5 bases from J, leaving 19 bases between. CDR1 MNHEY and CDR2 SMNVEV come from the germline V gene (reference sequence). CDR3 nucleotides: TGTGCCAGCAGATCGGTCAGGGCAGCCGAATATGGCTACACCTTC. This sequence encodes CASRSVRAAEYGYTF.

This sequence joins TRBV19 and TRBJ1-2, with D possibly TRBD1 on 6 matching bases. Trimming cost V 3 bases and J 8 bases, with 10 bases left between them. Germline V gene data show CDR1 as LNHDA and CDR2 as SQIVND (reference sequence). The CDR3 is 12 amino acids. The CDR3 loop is CASSMLGTGYTF. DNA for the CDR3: TGTGCCAGTAGTATGTTGGGGACAGGCTACACCTTC.

Here the CDR3 reads CASSFGGADYGYTF. The CDR3, as DNA: TGTGCCAGCAGCTTCGGGGGCGCGGACTATGGCTACACCTTC. The chain combines TRBV7-9 with TRBJ1-2, with D tentatively TRBD1 (6 bases). The V gene lost 3 bases and the J gene lost 3 bases, with 11 bases spanning the gap. The CDR3 contains 14 residues. Germline V gives CDR1 SEHNR, CDR2 FQNEAQ (reference sequence).

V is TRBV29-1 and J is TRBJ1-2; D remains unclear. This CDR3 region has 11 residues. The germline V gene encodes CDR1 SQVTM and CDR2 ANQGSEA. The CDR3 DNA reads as TGCAGAACGGGAGACAACTATGGCTACACCTTC. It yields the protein CRTGDNYGYTF.

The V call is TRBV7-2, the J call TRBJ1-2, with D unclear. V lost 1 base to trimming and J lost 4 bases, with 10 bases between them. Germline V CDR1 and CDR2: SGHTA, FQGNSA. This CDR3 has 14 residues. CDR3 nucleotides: TGTGCCAGCAGCTTAGGTTCACAGCTCTATGGCTACACCTTC. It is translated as CASSLGSQLYGYTF.

The CDR3: CASSLDKNTEAFF. The CDR3, as DNA: TGTGCCAGCAGCTTAGACAAGAACACTGAAGCTTTCTTT. The chain uses TRBV7-3 and TRBJ1-1; no reliable D call. This CDR3 contains 13 residues. Germline V CDR1 and CDR2: SGHTA, FQGTGA. Trimming removed 2 bases at V and 1 base at J, with 5 bases between.

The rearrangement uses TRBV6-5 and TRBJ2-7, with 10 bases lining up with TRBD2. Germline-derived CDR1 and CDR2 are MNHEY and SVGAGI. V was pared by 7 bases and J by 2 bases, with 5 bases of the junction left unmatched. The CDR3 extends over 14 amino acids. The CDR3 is CASTPSGRTYEQYF. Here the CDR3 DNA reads TGTGCCAGCACCCCTAGCGGGAGAACCTACGAGCAGTACTTC.

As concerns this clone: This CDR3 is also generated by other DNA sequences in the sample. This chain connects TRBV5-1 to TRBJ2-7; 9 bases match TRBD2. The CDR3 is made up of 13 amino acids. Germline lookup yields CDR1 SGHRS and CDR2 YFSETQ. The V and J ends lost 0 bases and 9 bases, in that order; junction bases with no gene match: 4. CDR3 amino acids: CASSLELAGRQYF. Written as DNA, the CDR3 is TGCGCCAGCAGCTTGGAGCTAGCGGGGAGGCAGTACTTC.

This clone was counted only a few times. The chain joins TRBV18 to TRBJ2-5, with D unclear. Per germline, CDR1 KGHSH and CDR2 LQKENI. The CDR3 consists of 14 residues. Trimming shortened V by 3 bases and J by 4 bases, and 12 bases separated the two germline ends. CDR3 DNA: TGTGCCAGCTCACCGTACCGGTATGGAGAGACCCAGTACTTC. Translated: CASSPYRYGETQYF.